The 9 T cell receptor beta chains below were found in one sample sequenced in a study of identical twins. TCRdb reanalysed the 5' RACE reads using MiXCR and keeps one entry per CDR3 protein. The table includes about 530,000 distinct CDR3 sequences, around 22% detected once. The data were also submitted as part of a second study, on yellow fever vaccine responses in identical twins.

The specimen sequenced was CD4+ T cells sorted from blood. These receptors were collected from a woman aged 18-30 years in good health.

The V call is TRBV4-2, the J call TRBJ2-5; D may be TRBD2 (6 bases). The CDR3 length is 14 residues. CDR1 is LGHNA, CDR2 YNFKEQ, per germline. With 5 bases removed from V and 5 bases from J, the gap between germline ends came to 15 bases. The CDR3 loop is CASSYELAGETQYF. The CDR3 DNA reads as TGTGCCAGCAGCTATGAACTAGCTGGGGAGACCCAGTACTTC.

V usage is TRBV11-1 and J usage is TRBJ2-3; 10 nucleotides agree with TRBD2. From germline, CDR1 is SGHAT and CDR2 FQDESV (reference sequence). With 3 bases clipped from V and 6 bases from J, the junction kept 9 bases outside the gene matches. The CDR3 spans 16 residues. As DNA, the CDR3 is TGTGCCAGCAGCTTTGTAGCTAGCGGGAGTCTGGATACGCAGTATTTT. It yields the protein CASSFVASGSLDTQYF.

The CDR3 sequence is CASRKGQATGTEAFF. CDR3 DNA sequence: TGTGCCAGCAGAAAGGGACAGGCCACGGGCACTGAAGCTTTCTTT. The chain carries TRBV2 and TRBJ1-1; 8 bases match TRBD1. The CDR3 loop spans 15 amino acids. V trimming: 6 bases; J trimming: 4 bases; junction bases outside the gene matches: 10. Germline-derived CDR1 and CDR2 are SNHLY and FYNNEI.

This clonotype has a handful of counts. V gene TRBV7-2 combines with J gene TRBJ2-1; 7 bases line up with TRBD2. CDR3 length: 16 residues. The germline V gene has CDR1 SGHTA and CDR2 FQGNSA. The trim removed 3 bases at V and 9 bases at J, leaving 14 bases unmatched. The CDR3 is CASSFQAAGVPLEQFF. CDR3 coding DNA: TGTGCCAGCAGCTTTCAGGCGGCGGGAGTCCCCCTTGAGCAGTTCTTC.

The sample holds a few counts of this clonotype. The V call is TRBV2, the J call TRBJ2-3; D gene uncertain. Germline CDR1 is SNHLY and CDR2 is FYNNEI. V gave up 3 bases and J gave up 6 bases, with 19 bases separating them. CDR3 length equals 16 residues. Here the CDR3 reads CASSEGVTSAVDTQYF. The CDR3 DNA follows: TGTGCCAGCAGTGAGGGTGTGACCTCCGCCGTGGATACGCAGTATTTT.

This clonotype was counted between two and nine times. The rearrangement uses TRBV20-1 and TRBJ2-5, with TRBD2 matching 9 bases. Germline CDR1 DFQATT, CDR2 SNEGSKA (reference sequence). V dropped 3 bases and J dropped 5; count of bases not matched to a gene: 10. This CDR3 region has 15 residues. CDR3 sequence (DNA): TGCAGTGCTAGTATCTTCGGCGGGAGGGGCGAGACCCAGTACTTC. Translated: CSASIFGGRGETQYF.

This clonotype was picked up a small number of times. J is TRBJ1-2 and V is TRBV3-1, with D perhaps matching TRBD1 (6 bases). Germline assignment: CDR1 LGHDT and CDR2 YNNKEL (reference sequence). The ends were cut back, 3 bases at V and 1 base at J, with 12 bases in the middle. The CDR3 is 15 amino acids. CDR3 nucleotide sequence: TGTGCCAGCAGCCATACAGGGAGGCGTAACTATGGCTACACCTTC. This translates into CASSHTGRRNYGYTF.

CDR3 protein: CASSAGDSPSSYEQYV. In DNA, the CDR3 is TGCGCCAGCAGCGCGGGGGACAGCCCCAGCTCCTACGAGCAGTACGTC. This chain connects TRBV5-1 to TRBJ2-7, with D perhaps being TRBD1 or TRBD2 (7 bases each). V lost 4 bases and J 0 bases, leaving 17 bases between the germline ends. CDR1 and CDR2 (germline): SGHRS, YFSETQ. The CDR3 consists of 16 residues.

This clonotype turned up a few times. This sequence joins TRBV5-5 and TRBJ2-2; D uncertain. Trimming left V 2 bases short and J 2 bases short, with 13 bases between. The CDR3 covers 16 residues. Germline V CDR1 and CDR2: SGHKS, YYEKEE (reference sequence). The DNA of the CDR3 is TGTGCCAGCAGCTTATTCTCAGGTCGAAACACCGGGGAGCTGTTTTTT. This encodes CASSLFSGRNTGELFF.